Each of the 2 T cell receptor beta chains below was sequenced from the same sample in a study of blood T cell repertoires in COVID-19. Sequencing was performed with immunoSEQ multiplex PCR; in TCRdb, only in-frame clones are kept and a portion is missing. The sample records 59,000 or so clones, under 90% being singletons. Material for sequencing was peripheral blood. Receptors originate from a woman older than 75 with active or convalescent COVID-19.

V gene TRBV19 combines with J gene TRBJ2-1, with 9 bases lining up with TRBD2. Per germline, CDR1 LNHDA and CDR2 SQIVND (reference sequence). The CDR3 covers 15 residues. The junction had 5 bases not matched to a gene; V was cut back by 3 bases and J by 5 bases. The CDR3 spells CASSILAGQNNEQFF. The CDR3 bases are TGTGCCAGTAGTATCCTAGCGGGGCAAAACAATGAGCAGTTCTTC.

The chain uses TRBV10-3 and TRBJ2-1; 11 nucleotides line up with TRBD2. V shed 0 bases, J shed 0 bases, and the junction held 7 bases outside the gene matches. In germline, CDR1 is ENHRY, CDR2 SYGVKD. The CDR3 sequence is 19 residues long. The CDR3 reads CAISESMVAGGSSYNEQFF. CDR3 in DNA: TGTGCCATCAGTGAGTCTATGGTAGCGGGGGGGAGCTCCTACAATGAGCAGTTCTTC.